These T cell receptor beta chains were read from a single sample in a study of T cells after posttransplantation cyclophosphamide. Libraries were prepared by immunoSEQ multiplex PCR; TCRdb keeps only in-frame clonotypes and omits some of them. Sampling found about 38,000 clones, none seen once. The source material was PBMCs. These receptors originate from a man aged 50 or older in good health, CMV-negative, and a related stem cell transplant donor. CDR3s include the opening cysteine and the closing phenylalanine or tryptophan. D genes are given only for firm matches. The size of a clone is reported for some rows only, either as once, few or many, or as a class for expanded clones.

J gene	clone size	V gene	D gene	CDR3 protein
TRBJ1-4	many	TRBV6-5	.	CASSRIEGGEKLFF
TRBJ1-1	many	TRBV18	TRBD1	CASSPGQRNTEAFF
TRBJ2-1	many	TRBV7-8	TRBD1	CASSGGTGGVMREQFF
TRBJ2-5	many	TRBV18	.	CASSRPPGSQETQYF
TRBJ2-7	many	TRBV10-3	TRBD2	CAIRWPSGSEQYF
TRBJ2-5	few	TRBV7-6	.	CASSLGLKTGETQYF
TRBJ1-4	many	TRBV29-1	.	CSAALGKRATNEKLFF
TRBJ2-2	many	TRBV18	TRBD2	CASSPTLAGAYGELFF
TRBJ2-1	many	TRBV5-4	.	CASSSQRGNEQFF
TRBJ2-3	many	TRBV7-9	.	CASSLDPSDTQYF
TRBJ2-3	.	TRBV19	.	CASKIGLSTDTQYF
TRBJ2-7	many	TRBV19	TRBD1	CASSGTGGIAVYEQYF
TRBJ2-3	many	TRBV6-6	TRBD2	CASRRLAGALPDTQYF
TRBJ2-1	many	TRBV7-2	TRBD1	CASSLWTGLQYEQFF
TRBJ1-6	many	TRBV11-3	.	CASSLERGSPLHF
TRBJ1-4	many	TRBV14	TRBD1	CASSQVEGAFNEKLFF
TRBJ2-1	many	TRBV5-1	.	CASSIAVDGEQFF
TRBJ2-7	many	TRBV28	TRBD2	CASMTSVGRNLAYEQYF
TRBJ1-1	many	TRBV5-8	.	CASSFNMNTEAFF
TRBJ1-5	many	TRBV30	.	CAWSVPGSSQPQHF
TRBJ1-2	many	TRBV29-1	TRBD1	CSVAAAQGAGYGYTF
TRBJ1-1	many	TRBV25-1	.	CASSVDTNTEAFF
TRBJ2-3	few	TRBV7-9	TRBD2	CASDSGGAKGTQYF
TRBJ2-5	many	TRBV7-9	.	CASSLGVGEETQYF
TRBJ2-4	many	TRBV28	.	CASSGITDIQYF
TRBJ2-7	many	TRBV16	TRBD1	CASSLRDRSYEQYF
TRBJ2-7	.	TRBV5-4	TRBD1	CASSGGGQGSYEQYF
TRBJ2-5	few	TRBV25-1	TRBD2	CASSAAGGQTDQETQYF
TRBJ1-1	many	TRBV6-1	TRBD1	CASSELGTGDTEAFF
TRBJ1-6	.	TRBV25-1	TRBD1	CASIGQGGSPLHF
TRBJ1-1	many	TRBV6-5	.	CASSYREGTEAFF
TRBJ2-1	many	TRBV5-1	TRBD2	CASSSGTSRRRPYNEQFF
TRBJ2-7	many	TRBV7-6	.	CASSSETGRYLRQYF
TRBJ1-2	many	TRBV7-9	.	CASSLAEAGDYGYTF
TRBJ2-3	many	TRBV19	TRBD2	CASSRTSGGPDTQYF
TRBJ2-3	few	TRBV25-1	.	CASSEYTRQADTQYF
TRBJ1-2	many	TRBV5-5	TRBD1	CASSFGQGKYGYTF
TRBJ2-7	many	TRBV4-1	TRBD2	CASSQTTSGSYEQYF
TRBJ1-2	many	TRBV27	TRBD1	CASSPEQGLGYGYTF
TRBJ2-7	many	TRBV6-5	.	CASSYVRGGGEQYF
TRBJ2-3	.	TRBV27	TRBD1	CASSLTLGTGEYF
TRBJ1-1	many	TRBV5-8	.	CASSLVGLFEAFF
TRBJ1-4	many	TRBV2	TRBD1	CASSPPGQGTGKLFF
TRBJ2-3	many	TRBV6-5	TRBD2	CASSYKGTSGTDTQYF
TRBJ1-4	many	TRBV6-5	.	CASGAGYEKLFF
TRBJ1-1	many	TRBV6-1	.	CASSGGHGMNTEAFF
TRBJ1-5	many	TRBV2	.	CATKSRGTSNQPQHF
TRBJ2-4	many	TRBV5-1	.	CASSLNSKNIQYF
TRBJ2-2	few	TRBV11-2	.	CASSLDSTGTGELFF